The 32 T cell receptor beta chains below come from one sample, sequenced in a study of cytotoxic CD8 clonotypes in ibrutinib-treated CLL. Sequenced by immunoSEQ multiplex PCR; TCRdb stores in-frame clones only, minus some. Among hundreds of thousands of clones listed, 75% to 80% were seen once. Sequencing was performed on PBMCs, taken after 12 months of ibrutinib treatment. The receptor source for this set is a human donor with chronic lymphocytic leukemia.

V is TRBV18 and J is TRBJ2-3; 9 bases match TRBD1. The CDR3 consists of 17 residues. Germline-derived CDR1 and CDR2 are KGHSH and LQKENI. V shed 1 base, J shed 5 bases, and the junction held 10 bases outside the gene matches. The CDR3 DNA follows: TGTGCCAGCTCACCACTCGGGGGACAGGGACTCGTAGATACGCAGTATTTT. This translates into CASSPLGGQGLVDTQYF.

The rearrangement links TRBV28 to TRBJ1-2, with D uncertain. Between the trimmed V and J ends, which lost 3 bases and 1 base, there was a span of 3 bases. Germline V gives CDR1 MDHEN, CDR2 SYDVKM. This CDR3 contains 12 residues. CDR3 in DNA: TGTGCCAGCAGTTTGGTTAACTATGGCTACACCTTC. Translated: CASSLVNYGYTF.

This sequence joins TRBV14 and TRBJ2-2, with 7 bases matching TRBD1. The CDR3 consists of 18 residues. V shed 1 base, J shed 4 bases, and the junction held 12 bases outside the gene matches. The germline gives CDR1 SGHDN, CDR2 FVKESK. The CDR3 region is CASSQGPQGRSGTGELFF. The CDR3 coding sequence is TGTGCCAGCAGCCAAGGCCCACAGGGGCGAAGTGGCACCGGGGAGCTGTTTTTT.

V gene TRBV18 combines with J gene TRBJ1-3; D call uncertain. This CDR3 has 14 amino acids. V was pared by 2 bases and J by 1 base, with 6 bases between. Germline V gene lookup returns CDR1 KGHSH and CDR2 LQKENI. CDR3 in amino acids: CASSPGRSGNTIYF. The CDR3 coding sequence is TGTGCCAGCTCACCAGGGAGGTCTGGAAACACCATATATTTT. Full variable domain (outside the CDR3, taken from reference TRBV18 and TRBJ1-3): NAGVMQNPRHLVRRRGQEARLRCSPMKGHSHVYWYRQLPEEGLKFMVYLQKENIIDESGMPKERFSAEFPKEGPSILRIQQVVRGDSAAYFCASSPGRSGNTIYFGEGSWLTVV.

J is TRBJ1-2 and V is TRBV5-1; no clear D gene. Germline V lookup: CDR1 SGHRS, CDR2 YFSETQ. The length of the CDR3 is 17 residues. V was clipped by 2 bases and J by 4 bases, with 21 bases between them. The CDR3 DNA sequence: TGCGCCAGCAGCTTAATGGGAAGATCAGGTGGGAGCTATGGCTACACCTTC. Translation: CASSLMGRSGGSYGYTF.

This clone is a singleton in its sample. This chain uses TRBV5-1 with TRBJ1-2; the D gene is possibly TRBD1 (5 bases). The CDR3 is 14 residues long. V shed 0 bases and J shed 0 bases, with 6 bases lying between them. The germline V gene has CDR1 SGHRS and CDR2 YFSETQ. The CDR3 loop is CASSLVGANYGYTF. CDR3 sequence (DNA): TGCGCCAGCAGCTTGGTAGGGGCTAACTATGGCTACACCTTC.

This clone came up once. The chain couples TRBV5-1 to TRBJ2-3, with TRBD1 as a possible D gene (6 bases). The CDR3 is 14 residues long. The germline V gene has CDR1 SGHRS and CDR2 YFSETQ. V dropped 0 bases and J dropped 5 bases, with 10 bases sitting between them. CDR3 amino acids: CASSLDREGDTQYF. The CDR3 nucleotides read TGCGCCAGCAGCTTGGACAGGGAAGGAGATACGCAGTATTTT.

J is TRBJ1-5 and V is TRBV12-5, with TRBD1 identical over 11 bases. Trimming cost V 0 bases and J 1 base; bases outside gene matches: 5. CDR1 is LGHNT and CDR2 is FRNRAP in the germline V gene. CDR3 length equals 18 residues. The CDR3 DNA reads as TGTGCTAGTGGTTTGGTCGGACAGGGGGCTAGGAGCAATCAGCCCCAGCATTTT. Translation: CASGLVGQGARSNQPQHF. The full variable domain, with the rest looked up from reference TRBV12-5 and TRBJ1-5, is DARVTQTPRHKVTEMGQEVTMRCQPILGHNTVFWYRQTMMQGLELLAYFRNRAPLDDSGMPKDRFSAEMPDATLATLKIQPSEPRDSAVYFCASGLVGQGARSNQPQHFGDGTRLSIL.

The gene calls are TRBV27 and TRBJ1-6, with D perhaps TRBD1 (6 bases). The V end was cut by 5 bases, the J end by 5 bases, with 13 bases between. The germline gives CDR1 MNHEY, CDR2 SMNVEV (reference sequence). The CDR3 is 15 residues long. The CDR3 DNA reads TGTGCCAGCAGTAAAACAGGGTTTAATAATTCACCCCTCCACTTT. Amino acids: CASSKTGFNNSPLHF.

The rearrangement joins TRBV4-1 to TRBJ2-7; the match to TRBD1 covers 8 bases. The J segment lost 3 bases and the V segment lost 2 bases, leaving 3 bases of the junction unmatched. The germline gives CDR1 MGHRA, CDR2 YSYEKL. This CDR3 region has 14 residues. The CDR3 spells CASSQFGQGYEQYF. CDR3 DNA sequence: TGCGCCAGCAGCCAATTCGGACAGGGCTACGAGCAGTACTTC.

The chain is built from TRBV7-6 and TRBJ2-7; D is tentatively TRBD1 or TRBD2 (5 bases each). The CDR3 runs to 13 residues. Germline V CDR1 and CDR2: SGHVS, FNYEAQ. The ends were cut back, 4 bases at V and 2 bases at J, with 9 bases in the middle. CDR3 residues: CASSSGATYEQYF. The CDR3 nucleotides read TGTGCCAGCAGCTCCGGGGCGACCTACGAGCAGTACTTC.

V gene TRBV7-6 combines with J gene TRBJ2-2; D is ambiguous. Germline V gives CDR1 SGHVS, CDR2 FNYEAQ. CDR3 size: 15 residues. Trimming stripped 5 bases from V and 6 bases from J, with 16 bases between. CDR3 DNA: TGTGCCAGCAGCCCTCACCCCGGAAATTCCGGGGAGCTGTTTTTT. Amino acid sequence: CASSPHPGNSGELFF.

This chain links TRBV5-6 with TRBJ2-7; D not resolved. Trimming removed 4 bases from V and 7 bases from J, with 12 bases in between. Per the germline V gene, CDR1 is SGHDT and CDR2 is YYEEEE. CDR3 length: 12 amino acids. The CDR3: CASSPIDKEQYF. The CDR3 DNA sequence: TGTGCCAGCAGCCCTATAGATAAAGAGCAGTACTTC. Variable domain in full (rest from reference TRBV5-6 and TRBJ2-7): DAGVTQSPTHLIKTRGQQVTLRCSPKSGHDTVSWYQQALGQGPQFIFQYYEEEERQRGNFPDRFSGHQFPNYSSELNVNALLLGDSALYLCASSPIDKEQYFGPGTRLTVT.

This rearrangement joins TRBV19 to TRBJ1-2; TRBD1 is a possible D gene (6 bases). V lost 3 bases and J 1 base, leaving 18 bases between the germline ends. Germline V gene lookup returns CDR1 LNHDA and CDR2 SQIVND (reference sequence). This CDR3 spans 17 amino acids. The CDR3 DNA is TGTGCCAGTAGTATTGTGGGACATCCCGGTGTTAACTATGGCTACACCTTC. Its translation: CASSIVGHPGVNYGYTF.

The rearrangement joins TRBV27 to TRBJ2-7; 9 bases align to TRBD1. This CDR3 region has 15 residues. J was trimmed by 6 bases and V by 3 bases; bases with no gene match: 9. Germline V gives CDR1 MNHEY, CDR2 SMNVEV (reference sequence). Here the CDR3 reads CASSFRGTGSGEQYF. The CDR3 DNA follows: TGTGCCAGCAGTTTTAGGGGGACAGGGTCCGGCGAGCAGTACTTC.

The chain couples TRBV5-4 to TRBJ1-3; D might be TRBD1 (6 bases). The V gene lost 4 bases and the J gene lost 4 bases, with 21 bases spanning the gap. Germline V CDR1 and CDR2: SGHNT, YYREEE (reference sequence). This CDR3 has 17 amino acids. DNA of the CDR3: TGTGCCAGCAGCCGTGGTAGTATTCAGGGGCCCGGAAACACCATATATTTT. Amino acid sequence: CASSRGSIQGPGNTIYF.

J is TRBJ2-1 and V is TRBV28, with 7 positions matching TRBD1. The CDR3 loop spans 15 amino acids. Trimming removed 5 bases from V and 6 bases from J; junction bases left unmatched: 10. The germline V gene has CDR1 MDHEN and CDR2 SYDVKM. CDR3: CASSTRDRESNEQFF. CDR3 nucleotides: TGTGCCAGCAGTACCCGGGACAGAGAATCCAATGAGCAGTTCTTC.

The chain has TRBV30 and TRBJ1-2; D not certain. The V gene lost 0 bases and the J gene lost 9 bases, with 20 bases spanning the gap. The CDR3 runs to 15 residues. CDR1 GTSNPN and CDR2 SVGIG come from the germline V gene (reference sequence). CDR3 nucleotides: TGTGCCTGGAGTGTAACGGCAGGACGAAGGAGCAGCTACACCTTC. Protein sequence: CAWSVTAGRRSSYTF.

The chain has TRBV5-1 and TRBJ2-1; 9 nucleotides align to TRBD2. CDR1 and CDR2 (germline): SGHRS, YFSETQ. Germline trimming cut 4 bases from V and 14 bases from J; bases unmatched to any gene: 16. This CDR3 contains 15 residues. CDR3 DNA: TGCGCCAGCAGCGAGACCATAGCGGGAGCCCGAATGGAGTTCTTC. The encoded protein is CASSETIAGARMEFF.

The rearrangement uses TRBV5-1 and TRBJ2-1; a possible D gene is TRBD2 (6 bases). Germline CDR1 reads SGHRS; CDR2 reads YFSETQ. The CDR3 extends over 14 amino acids. V was trimmed by 2 bases and J by 4 bases, leaving 10 bases between them. CDR3 sequence reads: CASSFGLSYNEQFF. CDR3 nucleotide sequence: TGCGCCAGCAGCTTTGGACTATCTTACAATGAGCAGTTCTTC.

This chain joins TRBV27 and TRBJ2-2; maybe TRBD2 (5 bases). Germline V gene lookup returns CDR1 MNHEY and CDR2 SMNVEV (reference sequence). V gave up 3 bases and J gave up 6 bases, with 11 bases separating them. The CDR3 length is 14 residues. The CDR3 DNA follows: TGTGCCAGCAGTTTGATGAGGGCTTCCGGGGAGCTGTTTTTT. Its protein is CASSLMRASGELFF.

This sequence joins TRBV28 and TRBJ1-5; possible D gene TRBD1, 6 bases. Trimming pared 8 bases from V and 5 bases from J, leaving 22 bases between. The CDR3 spans 16 residues. CDR1 MDHEN and CDR2 SYDVKM come from the germline V gene. The chain's CDR3 is CASGSGARTAHQPQHF. The CDR3 nucleotides are TGTGCCAGCGGGAGCGGAGCTCGGACAGCTCATCAGCCCCAGCATTTT.

This chain uses TRBV19 with TRBJ2-3; either TRBD1 or TRBD2 may supply D (5 bases each). Deletions cut 5 bases from V and 2 bases from J, with 14 bases between. There are 15 residues in the CDR3. Per germline, CDR1 LNHDA and CDR2 SQIVND (reference sequence). Here the CDR3 reads CASSPLWGYTDTQYF. The CDR3 region has the DNA TGTGCCAGTAGTCCCCTATGGGGGTACACAGATACGCAGTATTTT.

The chain joins TRBV6-6 to TRBJ2-1, with D maybe TRBD2 (6 bases). This CDR3 has 16 amino acids. CDR1 is MNHNY and CDR2 is SVGAGI in the germline V gene (reference sequence). The V gene lost 2 bases and the J gene lost 8 bases, with 19 bases spanning the gap. CDR3 protein: CASSYGLSDQVDEQFF. In DNA, the CDR3 is TGTGCCAGCAGTTACGGACTATCCGACCAAGTCGATGAGCAGTTCTTC.

The chain employs TRBV5-4 and TRBJ1-2, with 7 bases lining up with TRBD1. The CDR3 loop spans 13 amino acids. J lost 7 bases, V lost 5 bases, and 8 bases had no gene match. The germline gives CDR1 SGHNT, CDR2 YYREEE (reference sequence). The CDR3 bases are TGTGCCAGCAGGAACGGACAGGACCGTGGCTACACCTTC. Protein sequence: CASRNGQDRGYTF.

The chain joins TRBV5-1 to TRBJ2-3, with 7 positions matching TRBD2. This CDR3 region has 12 residues. In germline, CDR1 is SGHRS, CDR2 YFSETQ. J gave up 7 bases and V 2 bases, and 1 base lay outside the gene matches. The CDR3 coding sequence is TGCGCCAGCAGCTTCGGGGGGTATACGCAGTATTTT. This sequence encodes CASSFGGYTQYF.

The V call is TRBV7-9, the J call TRBJ1-3, with no clear D. With 4 bases removed from V and 2 bases from J, the gap between germline ends came to 9 bases. Germline assignment: CDR1 SEHNR and CDR2 FQNEAQ (reference sequence). This CDR3 region has 14 residues. CDR3 protein: CASSSLVTGNTIYF. In nucleotides, the CDR3 is TGTGCCAGCAGCTCACTGGTGACTGGAAACACCATATATTTT.

The chain employs TRBV9 and TRBJ2-5; 9 positions match TRBD1. The J call is uncertain, as TRBJ2-7 better fits the DNA end. The germline V gene has CDR1 SGDLS and CDR2 YYNGEE. The CDR3 extends over 14 amino acids. CDR3: CASSPPGQGYEQYF. The CDR3 DNA reads TGTGCCAGCAGCCCGCCGGGACAGGGCTACGAGCAGTACTTC.

The chain recombines TRBV15 with TRBJ1-4; 9 positions match TRBD1. The CDR3 length is 15 residues. Germline assignment: CDR1 LNHNV and CDR2 YYDKDF (reference sequence). The V and J ends lost 2 bases and 5 bases, in that order; junction bases with no gene match: 3. In nucleotides, the CDR3 is TGTGCCACCAGCAGACCCGGGACAGGGAATGAAAAACTGTTTTTT. Translating gives CATSRPGTGNEKLFF.

V gene TRBV28 combines with J gene TRBJ1-4; TRBD1 might be the D (5 bases). Germline lookup yields CDR1 MDHEN and CDR2 SYDVKM. The ends were cut back, 7 bases at V and 4 bases at J, with 16 bases in the middle. This CDR3 region has 15 residues. CDR3 nucleotides: TGTGCCAGCAAGACCTCAGGGACGTTTAATGAAAAACTGTTTTTT. This gives the protein CASKTSGTFNEKLFF.

The rearrangement links TRBV7-9 to TRBJ1-5, with TRBD1 matching 9 bases. The CDR3 runs 14 residues. With V trimmed by 1 base and J by 6 bases, 1 base remained unmatched. Germline values: CDR1 SEHNR, CDR2 FQNEAQ (reference sequence). CDR3 nucleotide sequence: TGTGCCAGCAGCTTAGACAGGGGGCTTCAGCCCCAGCATTTT. It codes for CASSLDRGLQPQHF.

The chain uses TRBV5-1 and TRBJ2-1, with D maybe TRBD2 (5 bases). V lost 5 bases to trimming and J lost 10 bases, with 13 bases between them. This CDR3 is built from 12 residues. Looked up from germline, CDR1 is SGHRS and CDR2 is YFSETQ. The CDR3 sequence is CASSSPSLEQFF. CDR3 sequence (DNA): TGCGCCAGCAGTTCTCCTAGCTTGGAGCAGTTCTTC.